Below, 20 T cell receptor beta chains from the same sample are listed, as sequenced in a study of cytomegalovirus exposure and HLA in healthy donors (dated by TCRdb to the late 2010s). Library preparation used the immunoSEQ multiplex PCR assay. TCRdb retrieved this table from immuneACCESS and kept in-frame rearrangements only. Not all clones are present; in checked studies, unresolved V genes account for under half, and no reason is known for the remainder. This sample gives 150,000 to 200,000 clones in total; approximately 87% of them show up just once. 5% to 7% of the sample belongs to the ten largest clones. Sequencing used PBMCs. Every receptor here comes from a young woman in good health and CMV-seronegative.

CDR3 sequence reads: CASSLEGIGQYF. The CDR3 bases are TGCGCCAGCAGCTTGGAAGGTATCGGGCAGTACTTC. The chain combines TRBV5-1 with TRBJ2-7, with D unresolved. Per the germline V gene, CDR1 is SGHRS and CDR2 is YFSETQ. Deletions cut 0 bases from V and 9 bases from J, with 10 bases between. The CDR3 spans 12 residues.

This chain links TRBV14 with TRBJ1-2, with D maybe TRBD1 (5 bases). V gave up 4 bases and J gave up 4 bases, with 13 bases separating them. From germline, CDR1 is SGHDN and CDR2 FVKESK. The CDR3 spans 14 residues. The CDR3: CASSPGTVIYGYTF. In nucleotides, the CDR3 is TGTGCCAGCAGCCCCGGGACGGTGATCTATGGCTACACCTTC.

The chain couples TRBV29-1 to TRBJ1-1, with D maybe TRBD1 (5 bases). The V gene lost 3 bases and the J gene lost 6 bases, with 5 bases spanning the gap. Germline CDR1 is SQVTM and CDR2 is ANQGSEA. CDR3 length equals 10 residues. The CDR3 DNA reads as TGCAGCGTTGAGACAGCTGAAGCTTTCTTT. It encodes CSVETAEAFF.

The chain links TRBV4-2 to TRBJ2-3, with 13 bases lining up with TRBD2. CDR1 and CDR2 (germline): LGHNA, YNFKEQ. The CDR3 runs to 17 residues. V lost 0 bases to trimming and J lost 4 bases; unmatched junction nucleotides: 4. CDR3 loop: CASSQDRLAGGADTQYF. In nucleotides, the CDR3 is TGTGCCAGCAGCCAAGATCGACTAGCGGGAGGAGCAGATACGCAGTATTTT.

V and J are TRBV27 and TRBJ1-1, with a tentative D call TRBD1 (6 bases). Germline V gives CDR1 MNHEY, CDR2 SMNVEV (reference sequence). Between the trimmed V and J ends, which lost 5 bases and 3 bases, there was a span of 13 bases. The CDR3 spans 14 residues. The CDR3 DNA sequence: TGTGCCAGCAGTGCCAACACAGGGTACACTGAAGCTTTCTTT. As protein: CASSANTGYTEAFF.

The genes are TRBV6-5 and TRBJ2-7; possibly TRBD2 for D (6 bases). The V gene lost 0 bases and the J gene lost 4 bases, with 10 bases spanning the gap. The CDR3 is 14 amino acids. Germline CDR1 and CDR2: MNHEY and SVGAGI. This CDR3 is CASSYSAGLYEQYF. In nucleotides, the CDR3 is TGTGCCAGCAGTTACTCGGCGGGACTTTACGAGCAGTACTTC.

This clone was recorded once. The chain combines TRBV21-1 with TRBJ2-7. TRBV21-1 is annotated as a pseudogene. This CDR3 contains 13 residues. The CDR3, as DNA: TGTGCCAGCAGCCTAGGGTTAGCCTACGAGCAGTACTTC. Protein: CASSLGLAYEQYF.

The rearrangement uses TRBV5-1 and TRBJ2-3; D is ambiguous. CDR1 SGHRS and CDR2 YFSETQ come from the germline V gene. The ends were cut back, 0 bases at V and 4 bases at J, with 6 bases in the middle. The CDR3 has 13 amino acids. In DNA, the CDR3 is TGCGCCAGCAGCTTGGGGGCGGCAGATACGCAGTATTTT. This sequence encodes CASSLGAADTQYF.

The genes are TRBV4-3 and TRBJ2-2, with D possibly being TRBD1 or TRBD2 (5 bases each). Germline V gene lookup returns CDR1 LGHNA and CDR2 YSLEER. V was clipped by 3 bases and J by 3 bases, with 14 bases between them. This CDR3 has 16 residues. CDR3 coding DNA: TGCGCCAGCAGCCAGTTACTAGGGGTTGACACCGGGGAGCTGTTTTTT. Translation gives CASSQLLGVDTGELFF.

The chain employs TRBV5-1 and TRBJ2-7; TRBD1 aligns across 9 bases. CDR3 length: 14 amino acids. Germline assignment: CDR1 SGHRS and CDR2 YFSETQ. The V segment lost 3 bases and the J segment 3 bases; nucleotides outside the gene matches: 4. The CDR3 loop is CASSSGQGIYEQYF. In nucleotides, the CDR3 is TGCGCCAGCAGCTCAGGACAGGGGATCTACGAGCAGTACTTC.

The CDR3 reads CASRRVTEAFF. In DNA, the CDR3 is TGTGCCAGCAGGCGAGTAACTGAAGCTTTCTTT. The rearrangement links TRBV2 to TRBJ1-1, with D uncertain. The CDR3 totals 11 residues. V lost 6 bases and J lost 5, with 7 bases in between. Germline CDR1 is SNHLY and CDR2 is FYNNEI.

This rearrangement joins TRBV4-3 to TRBJ1-1; 9 nucleotides line up with TRBD1. Germline V gene sequence: CDR1 LGHNA, CDR2 YSLEER. With 2 bases clipped from V and 6 bases from J, the junction kept 7 bases outside the gene matches. The CDR3 contains 15 residues. CDR3 protein: CASSQQQGALAEAFF. Written as DNA, the CDR3 is TGCGCCAGCAGCCAACAACAGGGGGCGCTGGCTGAAGCTTTCTTT.

V usage is TRBV28 and J usage is TRBJ2-1; perhaps D is TRBD1 or TRBD2 (5 bases each). Looked up from germline, CDR1 is MDHEN and CDR2 is SYDVKM. The CDR3 totals 15 residues. V was clipped by 5 bases and J by 6 bases, with 17 bases between them. This chain's CDR3 is CASSPAGSEGNEQFF. CDR3 coding DNA: TGTGCCAGCAGTCCCGCAGGGAGTGAGGGCAATGAGCAGTTCTTC.

The J gene is TRBJ2-5, the V gene TRBV7-6, with D perhaps TRBD2 (7 bases). Trimming removed 4 bases from V and 4 bases from J, with 19 bases in between. Germline V CDR1 and CDR2: SGHVS, FNYEAQ. This CDR3 region has 16 residues. CDR3 nucleotide sequence: TGTGCCAGCAGCTCAGTAGGAAGGGGGAGGGGAGAGACCCAGTACTTC. Amino acid sequence: CASSSVGRGRGETQYF.

V and J are TRBV14 and TRBJ1-4; D call uncertain. This CDR3 spans 17 amino acids. V lost 0 bases and J 4 bases, leaving 15 bases between the germline ends. The germline V gene encodes CDR1 SGHDN and CDR2 FVKESK. The CDR3 nucleotides read TGTGCCAGCAGCCAAGAGCTTGCAGGACGGTTTAATGAAAAACTGTTTTTT. Amino acids: CASSQELAGRFNEKLFF.

V and J are TRBV13 and TRBJ2-3, with TRBD1 matching 9 bases. The CDR3 contains 15 residues. Germline V gene lookup returns CDR1 PRHDT and CDR2 FYEKMQ (reference sequence). V lost 5 bases and J lost 3; bases outside the gene matches: 6. This CDR3 is CASSPGTGITDTQYF. The CDR3, as DNA: TGTGCCAGCAGCCCCGGGACAGGGATTACAGATACGCAGTATTTT.

This clone occurred a few times. V usage is TRBV27 and J usage is TRBJ1-2; D is ambiguous. The CDR3 has 16 residues. V gave up 0 bases and J gave up 4 bases, with 15 bases separating them. CDR1 and CDR2 (germline): MNHEY, SMNVEV (reference sequence). CDR3 protein: CASSLSSESPVYGYTF. The CDR3 DNA reads TGTGCCAGCAGTTTATCATCGGAATCCCCCGTCTATGGCTACACCTTC.

This chain joins TRBV28 and TRBJ2-7, with TRBD1 identical over 7 bases. CDR1 and CDR2 (germline): MDHEN, SYDVKM. The V gene end was trimmed by 8 bases and the J gene end by 6 bases; junction bases not matched to a gene: 16. The CDR3 is 15 amino acids. The CDR3: CASALTQGKASEQYF. The CDR3 DNA reads TGTGCCAGCGCCCTAACACAGGGGAAAGCGAGCGAGCAGTACTTC.

The rearrangement uses TRBV5-1 and TRBJ2-7; TRBD2 aligns across 16 bases. Germline CDR1 and CDR2: SGHRS and YFSETQ. Unmatched junction bases numbered 6, after V lost 0 bases and J lost 3 bases. The length of the CDR3 is 18 residues. The CDR3 nucleotides are TGCGCCAGCAGCTTGGCAGGGACTAGCGGGAGGGCCGTCTACGAGCAGTACTTC. Its protein is CASSLAGTSGRAVYEQYF.

The chain carries TRBV7-9 and TRBJ2-1, with D possibly being TRBD1 (6 bases). CDR1 and CDR2 (germline): SEHNR, FQNEAQ (reference sequence). This CDR3 has 14 residues. Trimming removed 7 bases at V and 5 bases at J, with 15 bases between. The CDR3 sequence is CASTLWDNNNEQFF. CDR3 in DNA: TGTGCCAGCACTCTATGGGACAATAACAATGAGCAGTTCTTC.